The next 30 T cell receptor beta chains were all read from a single sample in a study of patients and donors after allogeneic stem cell transplantation. TCRdb redid the calling of the RT-PCR reads with MiXCR, one entry per CDR3 protein. The sample contains about 410,000 distinct CDR3 sequences, around 15% of which appear only once. The source material was blood, either unsorted or a sorted T cell fraction (not recorded which). The receptor source for this set is a human donor who was either an allogeneic HSCT recipient or a stem cell or donor lymphocyte infusion donor (not recorded which). It is not recorded whose cells these are; they may come from a transplant donor.

The chain is built from TRBV5-1 and TRBJ1-2, with 10 nucleotides matching TRBD1. CDR1 is SGHRS and CDR2 is YFSETQ in the germline V gene. After removal of 1 base from V and 6 bases from J, the junction contained 9 bases not matched to a gene. There are 16 residues in the CDR3. CDR3 protein: CASSLMTGGMVNGYTF. The CDR3 coding sequence is TGCGCCAGCAGCTTGATGACAGGGGGCATGGTTAATGGCTACACCTTC.

V is TRBV20-1 and J is TRBJ2-5; D gene uncertain. V was clipped by 5 bases and J by 4 bases, with 5 bases between them. CDR3 length: 10 amino acids. The germline CDR1 and CDR2 sequences are DFQATT and SNEGSKA (reference sequence). DNA for the CDR3: TGCAGTGCTGGTACAGAGACCCAGTACTTC. Amino acids: CSAGTETQYF.

This clonotype came up many times. V gene TRBV7-9 combines with J gene TRBJ2-1, with 13 bases lining up with TRBD2. This CDR3 is built from 15 residues. The ends lost 4 bases at V and 4 bases at J; junction bases unmatched: 1. Germline CDR1 SEHNR, CDR2 FQNEAQ (reference sequence). CDR3 residues: CASSSTSGGYNEQFF. The CDR3 DNA sequence: TGTGCCAGCAGCTCGACTAGCGGGGGGTACAATGAGCAGTTCTTC.

The chain joins TRBV12-3 or TRBV12-4 to TRBJ2-5, with a tentative D call TRBD1 (6 bases). V gave up 6 bases and J gave up 3 bases, with 11 bases separating them. CDR3 length equals 13 residues. CDR3 region: CASRYTGKETQYF. CDR3 bases: TGTGCCAGCAGATACACAGGGAAAGAGACCCAGTACTTC.

The V gene is TRBV7-2, the J gene TRBJ2-4; possible D gene TRBD2, 6 bases. Germline lookup yields CDR1 SGHTA and CDR2 FQGNSA. CDR3 size: 14 residues. Trimming left V 5 bases short and J 4 bases short, with 12 bases between. CDR3 nucleotide sequence: TGTGCCAGCAGCATCCCGGGAGTTAAAAACATTCAGTACTTC. This sequence encodes CASSIPGVKNIQYF. Based on the CDR3 plus reference TRBV7-2 and TRBJ2-4, the full variable domain is GAGVSQSPSNKVTEKGKDVELRCDPISGHTALYWYRQSLGQGLEFLIYFQGNSAPDKSGLPSDRFSAERTGGSVSTLTIQRTQQEDSAVYLCASSIPGVKNIQYFGAGTRLSVL.

This clonotype was counted between two and nine times. This sequence joins TRBV7-6 and TRBJ2-3; perhaps TRBD1 as D (6 bases). Trimming pared 1 base from V and 3 bases from J, leaving 14 bases between. Germline lookup yields CDR1 SGHVS and CDR2 FNYEAQ. The CDR3 has 16 amino acids. CDR3 sequence: CASSLGPRTVTDTQYF. Here the CDR3 DNA reads TGTGCCAGCAGCTTAGGCCCACGGACAGTTACAGATACGCAGTATTTT.

This clonotype has just a few counts. Written as DNA, the CDR3 is TGTGCCAGCTCACACAGGGGCCTAGCTTTCTTT. It specifies CASSHRGLAFF. V and J are TRBV18 and TRBJ1-1; TRBD1 matches 7 bases. Germline V gene lookup returns CDR1 KGHSH and CDR2 LQKENI. Losses at the gene ends were 4 bases for V and 10 bases for J; bases not matched to a gene: 3. The length of the CDR3 is 11 residues.

The chain joins TRBV2 to TRBJ1-3, with D hard to call. V was clipped by 2 bases and J by 0 bases, with 11 bases between them. Germline V gene data show CDR1 as SNHLY and CDR2 as FYNNEI. The CDR3 is 16 amino acids. In DNA form, the CDR3 reads TGTGCCAGCAGTGAAAGCTCGTCCCGCTCTGGAAACACCATATATTTT. It specifies CASSESSSRSGNTIYF.

DNA for the CDR3: TGCGCCAGCAGCTTGGGTTCGGCGAAAGATACGCAGTATTTT. This gives the protein CASSLGSAKDTQYF. The genes are TRBV5-1 and TRBJ2-3; D is unresolved. The CDR3 covers 14 residues. Germline V gives CDR1 SGHRS, CDR2 YFSETQ. V lost 0 bases, J lost 5 bases, and 10 bases lay in between.

This clonotype has only a few counts. The chain uses TRBV11-2 and TRBJ2-3; 9 positions agree with TRBD2. V gave up 1 base and J gave up 2 bases; unmatched junction bases: 10. The CDR3 length is 18 residues. Looked up from germline, CDR1 is SGHAT and CDR2 is FQNNGV. CDR3 in amino acids: CASSLVVAGARNTDTQYF. In DNA form, the CDR3 reads TGTGCCAGCAGCTTAGTTGTAGCGGGAGCCCGTAACACAGATACGCAGTATTTT.

The gene calls are TRBV2 and TRBJ1-1; 7 positions match TRBD1. There are 14 residues in the CDR3. The trim removed 5 bases at V and 4 bases at J, leaving 7 bases unmatched. Germline values: CDR1 SNHLY, CDR2 FYNNEI. Written as DNA, the CDR3 is TGTGCCAGCAGTAAGAACCAGGGGGGCACTGAAGCTTTCTTT. Its protein product is CASSKNQGGTEAFF.

The chain recombines TRBV13 with TRBJ2-2; D is undetermined. The CDR3 extends over 16 amino acids. Trimming shortened V by 5 bases and J by 0 bases, and 13 bases separated the two germline ends. Germline-derived CDR1 and CDR2 are PRHDT and FYEKMQ (reference sequence). Here the CDR3 reads CASSEVLSANTGELFF. The CDR3 DNA reads as TGTGCCAGCAGCGAAGTACTGAGCGCGAACACCGGGGAGCTGTTTTTT.

This chain uses TRBV5-1 with TRBJ2-2; possible D gene TRBD1, 5 bases. Between the trimmed V and J ends, which lost 2 bases and 5 bases, there was a span of 13 bases. The CDR3 covers 15 residues. In germline, CDR1 is SGHRS, CDR2 YFSETQ. CDR3 nucleotides: TGCGCCAGCAGCTTTAGTCAGGGCGGTACCGGGGAGCTGTTTTTT. It encodes CASSFSQGGTGELFF. Together with reference TRBV5-1 and TRBJ2-2, the CDR3 gives the full variable domain: KAGVTQTPRYLIKTRGQQVTLSCSPISGHRSVSWYQQTPGQGLQFLFEYFSETQRNKGNFPGRFSGRQFSNSRSEMNVSTLELGDSALYLCASSFSQGGTGELFFGEGSRLTVL.

This clonotype was counted only a few times. The chain links TRBV7-9 to TRBJ1-4, with D maybe TRBD1 (5 bases). CDR1 is SEHNR, CDR2 FQNEAQ, per germline (reference sequence). The CDR3 totals 15 residues. Trimming took 5 bases from V and 4 from J, leaving 14 bases between them. CDR3 sequence (DNA): TGTGCCAGCAGCGGCGACAGAAGAGTTAATGAAAAACTGTTTTTT. Translating it yields CASSGDRRVNEKLFF.

The chain combines TRBV24-1 with TRBJ1-2; possible D gene TRBD1, 6 bases. This CDR3 has 15 amino acids. Germline values: CDR1 KGHDR, CDR2 SFDVKD. V was clipped by 3 bases and J by 2 bases, with 12 bases between them. The CDR3 is CATSDPGQPNYGYTF. In nucleotides, the CDR3 is TGTGCCACCAGTGATCCTGGACAGCCGAACTATGGCTACACCTTC.

The chain employs TRBV12-3 or TRBV12-4 and TRBJ2-3, with 9 bases matching TRBD1. V was clipped by 6 bases and J by 4 bases; unmatched bases: 8. The CDR3 sequence is 15 residues long. As DNA, the CDR3 is TGTGCCAGCAGCCCGGGACAGGGAGGGCCAGATACGCAGTATTTT. Translating it yields CASSPGQGGPDTQYF.

The chain carries TRBV12-3 or TRBV12-4 and TRBJ2-3; possibly TRBD2 for D (5 bases). The V end lost 2 bases, the J end lost 4 bases, and 10 bases lay between the germline ends. The CDR3 contains 14 residues. The CDR3 DNA follows: TGTGCCAGCAGTTTATCCCTAGCCGCAGATACGCAGTATTTT. Amino acids: CASSLSLAADTQYF.

The chain has TRBV7-3 and TRBJ1-2; 10 bases align to TRBD1. Trimming cost V 5 bases and J 7 bases; bases outside gene matches: 7. CDR1 is SGHTA and CDR2 is FQGTGA in the germline V gene. The CDR3 runs to 14 residues. CDR3 residues: CASSPGTGVGGYTF. For the CDR3, the DNA is TGTGCCAGCAGCCCCGGGACAGGGGTTGGTGGCTACACCTTC.

The rearrangement links TRBV27 to TRBJ1-1, with D unresolved. The CDR3 covers 14 residues. From germline, CDR1 is MNHEY and CDR2 SMNVEV (reference sequence). Trimming took 2 bases from V and 5 from J, leaving 12 bases between them. The CDR3 spells CASSLQDPATEAFF. CDR3 DNA: TGTGCCAGCAGTTTACAGGACCCAGCAACTGAAGCTTTCTTT.

In its sample, this clonotype was seen a few times. The V gene is TRBV6-1, the J gene TRBJ1-6; 8 bases are a match to TRBD1. Per the germline V gene, CDR1 is MNHNS and CDR2 is SASEGT. J lost 6 bases, V lost 7 bases, and 5 bases had no gene match. This CDR3 has 14 amino acids. CDR3 DNA: TGTGCCAGCATTCCGGACAGGGCTAATTCACCCCTCCACTTT. Translation gives CASIPDRANSPLHF.

Ten or more counts support this clonotype. Here the CDR3 reads CASSFSGSSNNEQFF. As DNA, the CDR3 is TGCGCCAGCAGCTTTTCCGGGAGCAGCAACAATGAGCAGTTCTTC. This sequence joins TRBV5-1 and TRBJ2-1; tentative D call: TRBD2 (6 bases). V lost 2 bases and J lost 5, with 14 bases in between. The CDR3 contains 15 residues. Germline V CDR1 and CDR2: SGHRS, YFSETQ.

The rearrangement joins TRBV4-3 to TRBJ1-6; 10 nucleotides line up with TRBD1. Germline values: CDR1 LGHNA, CDR2 YSLEER. Trimming took 6 bases from V and 3 from J; bases not matched to a gene: 5. This CDR3 spans 16 amino acids. The DNA of the CDR3 is TGCGCCAGCAGTAAGGGACAGGGGAACTATAATTCACCCCTCCACTTT. Translation: CASSKGQGNYNSPLHF.

This clonotype turned up a few times. This chain joins TRBV9 and TRBJ1-1; possibly TRBD1 for D (5 bases). Germline CDR1 reads SGDLS; CDR2 reads YYNGEE. Trimming removed 0 bases from V and 1 base from J, with 13 bases in between. CDR3 size: 16 residues. CDR3 residues: CASSVGGARGNTEAFF. The CDR3, as DNA: TGTGCCAGCAGCGTAGGTGGGGCTAGGGGGAACACTGAAGCTTTCTTT.

This chain uses TRBV20-1 with TRBJ2-2, with D possibly TRBD1 on 7 matching bases. The CDR3 has 14 amino acids. Looked up from germline, CDR1 is DFQATT and CDR2 is SNEGSKA (reference sequence). Trimming removed 3 bases from V and 5 bases from J, with 13 bases in between. The CDR3 sequence: CSASPAGGTGELFF. The CDR3 region has the DNA TGCAGTGCTAGTCCGGCAGGGGGGACCGGGGAGCTGTTTTTT.

The V call is TRBV20-1, the J call TRBJ2-1; 7 bases map to TRBD2. V was pared by 1 base and J by 9 bases, with 9 bases of the junction left unmatched. CDR1 is DFQATT, CDR2 SNEGSKA, per germline (reference sequence). The CDR3 runs to 14 residues. The CDR3 reads CSARGSGGPGEQFF. The DNA for the CDR3 is TGCAGTGCTAGAGGCTCGGGAGGACCGGGTGAGCAGTTCTTC.

This clonotype was observed a handful of times. The chain joins TRBV7-9 to TRBJ1-6; D might be TRBD1 (5 bases). This CDR3 spans 15 amino acids. Germline V gene data show CDR1 as SEHNR and CDR2 as FQNEAQ (reference sequence). Trimming pared 0 bases from V and 11 bases from J, leaving 14 bases between. In DNA, the CDR3 is TGTGCCAGCAGCTTAGCGAAGGGGCGGGCAGCACCCCTCCACTTT. Amino acid sequence: CASSLAKGRAAPLHF.

This clonotype came up many times. The gene calls are TRBV12-3 or TRBV12-4 and TRBJ2-7; D not resolved. Trimming removed 3 bases from V and 6 bases from J, with 15 bases in between. The CDR3 spans 14 residues. CDR3 region: CASSLNRMIGEQYF. The CDR3 DNA is TGTGCCAGCAGTTTGAACAGAATGATTGGCGAGCAGTACTTC.

J is TRBJ1-2 and V is TRBV9, with a weak D call TRBD1 (6 bases). V was trimmed by 0 bases and J by 2 bases, leaving 8 bases between them. This CDR3 has 14 residues. Germline V gives CDR1 SGDLS, CDR2 YYNGEE. This CDR3 reads CASSVADSNYGYTF. The CDR3 nucleotides are TGTGCCAGCAGCGTAGCGGACAGCAACTATGGCTACACCTTC.

Of note for this clonotype: A clone one base away is much larger, so this may be a read error. The CDR3 sequence is CASSLADRRLQETQYF. DNA of the CDR3: TGCGCCAGCAGCCTGGCGGACAGGAGACTTCAAGAGACCCAGTACTTC. The chain employs TRBV4-3 and TRBJ2-5, with 7 nucleotides matching TRBD1. Trimming took 4 bases from V and 2 from J; bases not matched to a gene: 10. Germline-derived CDR1 and CDR2 are LGHNA and YSLEER. The CDR3 covers 16 residues.

This chain joins TRBV7-8 and TRBJ1-2; tentatively, D is TRBD1 (6 bases). V was trimmed by 5 bases and J by 6 bases, leaving 13 bases between them. Germline V gene lookup returns CDR1 SGHVS and CDR2 FQNEAQ. The CDR3 has 13 residues. Here the CDR3 DNA reads TGTGCCAGCAGCCTCCGAGGGGGGGATGGCTACACCTTC. The encoded protein is CASSLRGGDGYTF.